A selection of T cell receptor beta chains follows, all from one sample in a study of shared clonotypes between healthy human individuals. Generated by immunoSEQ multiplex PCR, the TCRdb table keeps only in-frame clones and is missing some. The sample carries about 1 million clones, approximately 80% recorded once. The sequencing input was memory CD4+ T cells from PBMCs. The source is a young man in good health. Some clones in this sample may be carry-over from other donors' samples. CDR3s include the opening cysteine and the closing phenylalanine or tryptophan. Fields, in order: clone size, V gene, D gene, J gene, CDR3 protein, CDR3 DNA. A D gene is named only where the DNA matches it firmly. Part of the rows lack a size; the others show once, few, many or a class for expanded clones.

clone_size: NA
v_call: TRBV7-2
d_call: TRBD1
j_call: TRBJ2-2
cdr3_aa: CASSLPFGDRGRDTGELFF
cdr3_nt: TGTGCCAGCAGCTTACCCTTCGGGGACAGGGGGAGAGACACCGGGGAGCTGTTTTTT

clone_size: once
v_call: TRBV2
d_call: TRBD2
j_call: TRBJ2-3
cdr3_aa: CASSPRTSGVTDTQYF
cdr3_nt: TGTGCCAGCAGTCCCAGGACTAGCGGGGTCACAGATACGCAGTATTTT

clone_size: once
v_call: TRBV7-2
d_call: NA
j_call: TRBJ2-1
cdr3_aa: CASSLATSSYNEQFF
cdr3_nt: TGTGCCAGCAGCTTAGCGACTTCCTCCTACAATGAGCAGTTCTTC

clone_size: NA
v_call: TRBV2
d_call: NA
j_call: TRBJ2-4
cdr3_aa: CASSAQGRDIQYF
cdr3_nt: TGTGCCAGCAGCGCGCAGGGAAGGGACATTCAGTACTTC

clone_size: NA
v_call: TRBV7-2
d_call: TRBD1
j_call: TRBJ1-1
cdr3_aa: CASSPRDRGRAFF
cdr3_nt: TGTGCCAGCAGCCCCCGAGACAGGGGAAGGGCTTTCTTT

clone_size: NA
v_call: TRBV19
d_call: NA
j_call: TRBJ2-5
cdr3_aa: CASTTGGTESETQYF
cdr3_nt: TGTGCCAGTACCACCGGGGGGACAGAGTCGGAGACCCAGTACTTC

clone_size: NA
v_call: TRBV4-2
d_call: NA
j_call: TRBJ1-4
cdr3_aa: CASSQEGRTRGEKLFF
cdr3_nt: TGTGCCAGCAGCCAAGAGGGGCGGACCCGAGGGGAAAAACTGTTTTTT

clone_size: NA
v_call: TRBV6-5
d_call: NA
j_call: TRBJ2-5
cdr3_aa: CASSYRDLRETQYF
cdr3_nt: TGTGCCAGCAGTTACCGGGACTTAAGAGAGACCCAGTACTTC

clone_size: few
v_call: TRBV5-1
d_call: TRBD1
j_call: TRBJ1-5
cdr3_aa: CASSAGTANGEPQHF
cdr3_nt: TGCGCCAGCAGCGCCGGGACAGCCAACGGAGAGCCCCAGCATTTT

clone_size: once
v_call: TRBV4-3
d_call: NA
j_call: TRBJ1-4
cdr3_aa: CASSQGLGATNEKLFF
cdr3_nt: TGCGCCAGCAGCCAAGGTTTAGGTGCAACTAATGAAAAACTGTTTTTT

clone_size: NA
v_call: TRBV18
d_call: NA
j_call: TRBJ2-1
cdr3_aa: CASSRTGTTINEQFF
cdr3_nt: TGTGCCAGCTCACGTACCGGGACAACGATCAATGAGCAGTTCTTC

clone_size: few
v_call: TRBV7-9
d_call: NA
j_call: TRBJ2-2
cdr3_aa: CASSYLTGELFF
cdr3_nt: TGTGCCAGCAGCTACCTCACCGGGGAGCTGTTTTTT

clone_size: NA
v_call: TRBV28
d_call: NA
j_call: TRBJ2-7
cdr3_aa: CASSLRRLAIYEQYF
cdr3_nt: TGTGCCAGCAGTTTACGAAGGCTAGCGATATACGAGCAGTACTTC

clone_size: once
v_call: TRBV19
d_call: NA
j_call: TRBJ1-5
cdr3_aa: CASLEQGGSNQPQHF
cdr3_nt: TGTGCCAGTCTCGAACAGGGCGGCAGCAATCAGCCCCAGCATTTT

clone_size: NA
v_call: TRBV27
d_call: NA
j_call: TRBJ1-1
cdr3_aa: CASSLRAGTNTEAFF
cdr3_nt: TGTGCCAGCAGTTTACGGGCAGGGACGAACACTGAAGCTTTCTTT

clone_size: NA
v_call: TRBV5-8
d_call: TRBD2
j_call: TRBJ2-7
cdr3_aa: CASSFSSGSHYEQYF
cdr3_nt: TGTGCCAGCAGCTTTTCTAGCGGGAGTCACTACGAGCAGTACTTC

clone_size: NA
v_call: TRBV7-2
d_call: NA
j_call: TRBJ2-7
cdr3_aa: CASSFVSKRLEQYF
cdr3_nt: TGTGCCAGCAGCTTTGTCTCTAAGAGACTAGAGCAGTACTTC

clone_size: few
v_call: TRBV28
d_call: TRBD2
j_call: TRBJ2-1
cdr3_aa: CASSSSGSLNEQFF
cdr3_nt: TGTGCCAGCAGTTCTAGCGGGAGCCTGAATGAGCAGTTCTTC

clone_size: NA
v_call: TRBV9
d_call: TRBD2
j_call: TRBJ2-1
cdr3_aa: CASSIISGTNPNEQFF
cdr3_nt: TGTGCCAGCAGCATAATTAGCGGGACAAACCCCAATGAGCAGTTCTTC

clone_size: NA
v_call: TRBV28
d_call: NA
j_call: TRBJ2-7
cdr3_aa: CASSLGGGSYEQYF
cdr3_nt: TGTGCCAGCAGTTTGGGGGGCGGGAGCTACGAGCAGTACTTC

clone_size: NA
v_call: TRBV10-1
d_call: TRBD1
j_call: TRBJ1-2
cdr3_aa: CASTSLGQGFYGYTF
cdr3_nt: TGCGCCAGCACTAGCCTAGGACAGGGGTTCTATGGCTACACCTTC

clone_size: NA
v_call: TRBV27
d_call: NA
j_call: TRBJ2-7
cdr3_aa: CASSLSWGNYEQYF
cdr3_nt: TGTGCCAGCAGTTTATCTTGGGGGAACTACGAGCAGTACTTC

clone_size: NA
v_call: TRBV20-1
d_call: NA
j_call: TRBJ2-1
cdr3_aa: CSAGDNEQFF
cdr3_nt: TGCAGTGCTGGAGACAATGAGCAGTTCTTC

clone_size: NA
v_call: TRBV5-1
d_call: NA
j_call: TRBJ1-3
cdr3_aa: CASSQDHSSGNTIYF
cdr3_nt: TGCGCCAGCAGCCAGGACCATTCTTCTGGAAACACCATATATTTT

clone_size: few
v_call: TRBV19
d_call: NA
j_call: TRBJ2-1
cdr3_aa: CASSISRGNNEQFF
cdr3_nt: TGTGCCAGTAGTATATCCAGGGGTAACAATGAGCAGTTCTTC

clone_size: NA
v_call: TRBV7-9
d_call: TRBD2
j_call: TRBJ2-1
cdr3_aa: CASSHGRAGPSGRYNEQFF
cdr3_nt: TGTGCCAGCAGCCACGGCAGGGCGGGGCCTAGCGGGAGGTACAATGAGCAGTTCTTC

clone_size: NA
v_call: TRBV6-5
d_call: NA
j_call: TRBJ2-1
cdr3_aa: CASSSLASYNEQFF
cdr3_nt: TGTGCCAGCAGTTCCCTAGCGAGCTACAATGAGCAGTTCTTC

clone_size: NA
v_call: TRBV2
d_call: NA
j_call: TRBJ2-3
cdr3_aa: CASREHRGTDTQYF
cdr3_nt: TGTGCCAGCAGAGAACACAGGGGCACAGATACGCAGTATTTT

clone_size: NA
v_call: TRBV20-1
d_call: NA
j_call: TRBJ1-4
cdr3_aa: CSASRGGKLFF
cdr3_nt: TGCAGTGCTAGTAGGGGGGGAAAACTGTTTTTT

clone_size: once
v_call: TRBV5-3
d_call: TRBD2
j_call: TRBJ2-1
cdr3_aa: CARSAGLAGNNEQFF
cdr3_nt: TGTGCCAGAAGCGCGGGACTAGCGGGAAACAATGAGCAGTTCTTC

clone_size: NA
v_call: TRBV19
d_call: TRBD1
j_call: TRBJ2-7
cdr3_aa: CASSPGQGSPYEQYF
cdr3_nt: TGTGCCAGTAGCCCCGGACAGGGATCGCCCTACGAGCAGTACTTC

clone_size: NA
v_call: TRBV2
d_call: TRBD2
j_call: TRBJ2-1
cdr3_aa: CASSEISGRAHEQFF
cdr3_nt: TGTGCCAGCAGTGAAATTAGCGGGAGGGCCCATGAGCAGTTCTTC

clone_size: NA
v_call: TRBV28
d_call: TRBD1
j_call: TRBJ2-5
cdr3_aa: CASKTPAGTGETQYF
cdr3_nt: TGTGCCAGCAAAACCCCGGCCGGGACAGGAGAGACCCAGTACTTC

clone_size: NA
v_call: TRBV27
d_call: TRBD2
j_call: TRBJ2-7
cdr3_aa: CASRKGLAGGPETYEQYF
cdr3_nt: TGTGCCAGCAGAAAGGGACTAGCGGGAGGACCTGAAACCTACGAGCAGTACTTC

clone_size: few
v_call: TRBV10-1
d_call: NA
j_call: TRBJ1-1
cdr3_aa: CASSDLPYREEAFF
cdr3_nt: TGCGCCAGCAGTGACCTACCCTACAGGGAGGAAGCTTTCTTT

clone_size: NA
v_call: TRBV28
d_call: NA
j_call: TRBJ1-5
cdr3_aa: CASSFTGSSNQPQHF
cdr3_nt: TGTGCCAGCAGTTTTACCGGATCTAGCAATCAGCCCCAGCATTTT

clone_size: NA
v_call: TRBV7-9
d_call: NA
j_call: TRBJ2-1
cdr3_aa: CASVLSGSYNEQFF
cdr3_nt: TGTGCCAGCGTCCTGAGCGGCTCCTACAATGAGCAGTTCTTC

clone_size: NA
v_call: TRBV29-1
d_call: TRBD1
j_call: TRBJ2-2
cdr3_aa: CSVARGQTNTGELFF
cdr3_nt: TGCAGCGTAGCAAGGGGACAGACGAACACCGGGGAGCTGTTTTTT

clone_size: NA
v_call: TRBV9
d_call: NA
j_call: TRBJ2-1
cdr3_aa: CASSVVAETQPYNEQFF
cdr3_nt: TGTGCCAGCAGCGTAGTCGCTGAAACCCAACCTTACAATGAGCAGTTCTTC

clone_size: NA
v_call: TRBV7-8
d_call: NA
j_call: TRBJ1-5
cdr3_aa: CASSQLPGGDNQPQHF
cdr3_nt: TGTGCCAGCAGCCAACTCCCCGGGGGGGACAATCAGCCCCAGCATTTT

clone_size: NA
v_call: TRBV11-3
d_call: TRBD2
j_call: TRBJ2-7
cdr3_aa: CASSLGGGALNYEQYF
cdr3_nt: TGTGCCAGCAGCTTAGGCGGGGGGGCCCTCAACTACGAGCAGTACTTC

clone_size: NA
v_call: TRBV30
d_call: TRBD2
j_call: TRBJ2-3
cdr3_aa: CAWSRTSGGDTQYF
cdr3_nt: TGTGCCTGGAGTAGGACTAGCGGGGGAGATACGCAGTATTTT

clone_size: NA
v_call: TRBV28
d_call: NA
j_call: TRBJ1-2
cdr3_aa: CASDAGGPAIGYTF
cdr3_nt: TGTGCCAGCGACGCTGGGGGGCCCGCTATTGGCTACACCTTC

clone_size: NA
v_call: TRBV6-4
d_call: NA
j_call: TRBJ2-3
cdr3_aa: CATTPRPGASADTQYF
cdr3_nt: TGTGCCACCACACCCCGACCAGGGGCGAGCGCAGATACGCAGTATTTT

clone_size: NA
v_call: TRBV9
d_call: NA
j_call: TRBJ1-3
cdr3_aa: CASSKRSGNTIYF
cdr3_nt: TGTGCCAGCAGCAAAAGATCTGGAAACACCATATATTTT

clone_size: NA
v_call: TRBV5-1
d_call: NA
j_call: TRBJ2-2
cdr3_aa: CASSPLMNTGELFF
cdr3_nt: TGCGCCAGCAGCCCCCTTATGAACACCGGGGAGCTGTTTTTT

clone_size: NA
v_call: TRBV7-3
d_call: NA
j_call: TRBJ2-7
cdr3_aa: CASSRDGSYEQYF
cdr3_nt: TGTGCCAGCAGCCGCGACGGATCCTACGAGCAGTACTTC

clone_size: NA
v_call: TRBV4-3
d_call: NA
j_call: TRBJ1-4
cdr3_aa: CASSHYQTAYNEKLFF
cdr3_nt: TGCGCCAGCAGCCATTACCAGACAGCCTATAATGAAAAACTGTTTTTT

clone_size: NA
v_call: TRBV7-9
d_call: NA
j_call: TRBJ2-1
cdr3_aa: CASSPQGNEQFF
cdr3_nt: TGTGCCAGCAGCCCACAGGGCAATGAGCAGTTCTTC

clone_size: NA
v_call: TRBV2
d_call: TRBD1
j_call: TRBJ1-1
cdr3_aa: CASMVRTGVPLQNTEAFF
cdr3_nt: TGTGCCAGCATGGTAAGGACAGGGGTCCCACTCCAGAACACTGAAGCTTTCTTT

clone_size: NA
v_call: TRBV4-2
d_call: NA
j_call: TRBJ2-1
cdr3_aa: CASSQDNIYSGTYNEQFF
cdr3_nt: TGTGCCAGCAGCCAAGATAACATATATAGCGGAACCTACAATGAGCAGTTCTTC

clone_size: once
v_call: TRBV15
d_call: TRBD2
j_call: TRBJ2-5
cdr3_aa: CATSRVLGWEGIQETQYF
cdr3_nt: TGTGCCACCAGCAGAGTGCTAGGGTGGGAGGGGATCCAAGAGACCCAGTACTTC

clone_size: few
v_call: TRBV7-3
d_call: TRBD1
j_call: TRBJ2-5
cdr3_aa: CASSLFAGQGRETQYF
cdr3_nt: TGTGCCAGCAGCTTGTTTGCTGGACAGGGGAGAGAGACCCAGTACTTC

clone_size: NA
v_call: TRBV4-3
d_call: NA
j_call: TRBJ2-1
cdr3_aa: CASSQVGGGTYNEQFF
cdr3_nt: TGCGCCAGCAGCCAAGTAGGGGGCGGGACCTACAATGAGCAGTTCTTC